These 18 T cell receptor beta chains share one sample of origin, sequenced in a study of blood T cell repertoires in COVID-19. Profiling relied on immunoSEQ multiplex PCR, and the TCRdb table lists in-frame clones only, not all of them. The sample yields 150,000 to 200,000 clones, 80% to 90% seen once. Source material: peripheral blood. The receptors here all came from a woman aged 70-85 years with acute or convalescent COVID-19.

The chain joins TRBV6-5 to TRBJ1-6, with D perhaps matching TRBD1 (5 bases). Per the germline V gene, CDR1 is MNHEY and CDR2 is SVGAGI. V was cut by 7 bases and J by 10 bases, with 14 bases left in between. CDR3 length equals 13 residues. As DNA, the CDR3 is TGTGCCAGCAACCTCAGGGAATTCTCACCCCTCCACTTT. This codes for CASNLREFSPLHF.

The V call is TRBV6-2 or TRBV6-3, the J call TRBJ1-2, with D tentatively TRBD1 (6 bases). Germline lookup yields CDR1 MNHEY and CDR2 SVGEGT. V shed 6 bases and J shed 10 bases, with 18 bases lying between them. CDR3 length: 13 residues. CDR3 sequence (DNA): TGTGCCAGCAGCCAAACCGCACAGGGTCTCTACACCTTC. Translating gives CASSQTAQGLYTF.

This clone was seen just once. The CDR3 loop reads CASSVVAGGPFTDTQYF. CDR3 bases: TGTGCCAGCAGCGTAGTGGCGGGAGGCCCTTTCACAGATACGCAGTATTTT. This rearrangement joins TRBV9 to TRBJ2-3; 8 bases fit TRBD2. Per the germline V gene, CDR1 is SGDLS and CDR2 is YYNGEE. V shed 0 bases, J shed 2 bases, and the junction held 8 bases outside the gene matches. CDR3 length: 17 residues.

This chain joins TRBV7-2 and TRBJ1-5; D gene unclear. Trimming cost V 5 bases and J 6 bases, with 17 bases left between them. Germline V gene sequence: CDR1 SGHTA, CDR2 FQGNSA. CDR3 length: 15 amino acids. The CDR3 sequence: CASSENWLSAQPQHF. The CDR3 coding sequence is TGTGCCAGCAGCGAAAACTGGTTGTCTGCTCAGCCCCAGCATTTT.

The chain carries TRBV4-3 and TRBJ1-2, with no clear D. Trimming took 0 bases from V and 4 from J, leaving 9 bases between them. The CDR3 runs to 14 residues. Germline CDR1 is LGHNA and CDR2 is YSLEER. The DNA for the CDR3 is TGCGCCAGCAGCCAAGATCTACACAGCTATGGCTACACCTTC. Its protein product is CASSQDLHSYGYTF.

This chain connects TRBV25-1 to TRBJ1-1, with 8 nucleotides matching TRBD1. The CDR3 contains 15 residues. Germline V gene sequence: CDR1 MGHDK, CDR2 SYGVNS. The junction had 3 bases not matched to a gene; V was cut back by 2 bases and J by 1 base. CDR3 in amino acids: CASSEAGTGNTEAFF. CDR3 bases: TGTGCCAGCAGTGAAGCGGGGACAGGGAACACTGAAGCTTTCTTT.

This clone was seen a few times. The chain couples TRBV29-1 to TRBJ2-3; the match to TRBD2 covers 8 bases. The junction had 18 bases not matched to a gene; V was cut back by 6 bases and J by 1 base. CDR1 is SQVTM, CDR2 ANQGSEA, per germline. This CDR3 has 18 amino acids. The DNA of the CDR3 is TGCAGCGTATCGGGAGGGTCTAGGGGGGAGTCTCGCACAGATACGCAGTATTTT. Translating it yields CSVSGGSRGESRTDTQYF.

The gene calls are TRBV25-1 and TRBJ1-5; 7 positions agree with TRBD1. V lost 6 bases to trimming and J lost 7 bases; unmatched junction nucleotides: 12. This CDR3 spans 15 amino acids. CDR1 is MGHDK and CDR2 is SYGVNS in the germline V gene. The CDR3 nucleotides are TGTGCCAGCAGCCCATCGACAGGGTTCGGCCAGCCCCAGCATTTT. Translation gives CASSPSTGFGQPQHF.

The genes are TRBV28 and TRBJ2-3, with 15 bases aligning to TRBD2. This CDR3 contains 18 residues. The V and J ends lost 7 bases and 2 bases, in that order; junction bases with no gene match: 10. In germline, CDR1 is MDHEN, CDR2 SYDVKM. The CDR3 is CASKRTGLAGGPTDTQYF. CDR3 nucleotides: TGTGCCAGCAAGCGTACGGGACTAGCGGGAGGACCCACAGATACGCAGTATTTT.

The chain combines TRBV4-3 with TRBJ2-2; 7 bases match TRBD1. This CDR3 is built from 15 residues. With V trimmed by 0 bases and J by 8 bases, 6 bases remained unmatched. Germline V gene lookup returns CDR1 LGHNA and CDR2 YSLEER. In DNA, the CDR3 is TGCGCCAGCAGCCAAGATGTGAGGGGGCGGGGGGAGCTGTTTTTT. The encoded protein is CASSQDVRGRGELFF.

This clone was recorded a few times. The rearrangement joins TRBV30 to TRBJ1-6; D is perhaps TRBD1 (6 bases). Looked up from germline, CDR1 is GTSNPN and CDR2 is SVGIG (reference sequence). The V end lost 1 base, the J end lost 3 bases, and 10 bases lay between the germline ends. This CDR3 is 15 amino acids long. Here the CDR3 reads CAWSGGGHYNSPLHF. The CDR3 DNA follows: TGTGCCTGGAGTGGGGGGGGCCACTATAATTCACCCCTCCACTTT.

The rearrangement links TRBV28 to TRBJ2-7; tentative D call: TRBD1 (6 bases). Trimming left V 5 bases short and J 1 base short, with 12 bases between. This CDR3 has 14 residues. CDR1 is MDHEN, CDR2 SYDVKM, per germline. CDR3 protein: CASSTTGFSYEQYF. The CDR3 DNA is TGTGCCAGCAGTACGACAGGTTTTTCCTACGAGCAGTACTTC.

The rearrangement links TRBV6-5 to TRBJ1-2, with a tentative D call TRBD1 (6 bases). Trimming left V 1 base short and J 4 bases short, with 10 bases between. The CDR3 runs 14 residues. Germline assignment: CDR1 MNHEY and CDR2 SVGAGI. CDR3 nucleotide sequence: TGTGCCAGCAGTTACTTGCCGGACAGCTATGGCTACACCTTC. Translation: CASSYLPDSYGYTF.

This chain links TRBV11-2 with TRBJ1-3; D perhaps matches TRBD1 (5 bases). CDR3 length: 16 residues. V was pared by 4 bases and J by 0 bases, with 13 bases between. CDR1 and CDR2 (germline): SGHAT, FQNNGV. The CDR3 here is CASSSEGLISGNTIYF. As DNA, the CDR3 is TGTGCCAGCAGCTCTGAGGGACTTATCTCTGGAAACACCATATATTTT.

This chain joins TRBV5-6 and TRBJ2-2; TRBD2 matches 9 bases. The CDR3 has 13 amino acids. Trimming at V came to 10 bases and at J to 2 bases, leaving 3 bases not matched to a gene. Germline V CDR1 and CDR2: SGHDT, YYEEEE. The DNA for the CDR3 is TGTGCCGCTAGCGGGATTAACACCGGGGAGCTGTTTTTT. It translates to CAASGINTGELFF.

This clone was picked up a small number of times. Here the CDR3 reads CASSPQTSGGETQYF. In DNA, the CDR3 is TGTGCCAGCAGCCCCCAGACTAGCGGGGGAGAGACCCAGTACTTC. The J gene is TRBJ2-5, the V gene TRBV5-4; 12 nucleotides match TRBD2. Unmatched junction bases numbered 5, after V lost 4 bases and J lost 4 bases. CDR3 length: 15 amino acids. Germline V gene lookup returns CDR1 SGHNT and CDR2 YYREEE (reference sequence).

The V call is TRBV15, the J call TRBJ1-2, with TRBD1 matching 12 bases. CDR1 and CDR2 from the germline V gene are LNHNV and YYDKDF (reference sequence). CDR3 size: 15 residues. Trimming took 5 bases from V and 7 from J; bases not matched to a gene: 8. CDR3 sequence reads: CATSVPGTGGSGYTF. DNA of the CDR3: TGTGCCACCAGCGTCCCCGGGACAGGGGGCTCTGGCTACACCTTC.

This clone has just one count. The chain combines TRBV2 with TRBJ1-6, with D uncertain. Germline V gene data show CDR1 as SNHLY and CDR2 as FYNNEI. The CDR3 extends over 15 amino acids. Trimming took off 2 bases at V and 7 bases at J, with 12 bases between the two ends. CDR3 nucleotides: TGTGCCAGCAGTGAAAGGTTAACGGGAAATTCACCCCTCCACTTT. Its protein product is CASSERLTGNSPLHF.